Detailed here is one TCR beta chain. The data were taken from a study of blood T cell repertoires in COVID-19. Whole-study context: T cells, B-cell-depleted T cells, or PBMCs supplied cDNA or gDNA.

The repertoire was sequenced with immunoSEQ multiplex PCR; TCRdb's copy has only in-frame clones and lacks some. The sample holds about 83,000 clones; about 86% are singletons and the top ten take 20% to 25%. CDR1 and CDR2 (germline): SGHDT, YYEEEE. The trim removed 3 bases at V and 3 bases at J, leaving 5 bases unmatched. This CDR3 comprises 14 residues. The sequenced material came from peripheral blood. The rearrangement uses TRBV5-6 and TRBJ2-7, with 8 bases aligning to TRBD1. The TCR originated in a woman older than 75 in a cohort sampled during active or convalescent COVID-19. CDR3 DNA sequence: TGTGCCAGCAGCTGGGCCGGGACAGGCTACGAGCAGTACTTC. Translated, it gives CASSWAGTGYEQYF.